This is a list of T cell receptor beta chains from one sample in a study of blood T cell repertoires in COVID-19. The assay was immunoSEQ multiplex PCR, and TCRdb's table has in-frame clones only and misses some. The profile shows fewer than 90,000 clones, approximately 88% of them singletons. Source material: peripheral blood. These receptors came from a man in his 70s with acute or convalescent COVID-19. CDR3s include the opening cysteine and the closing phenylalanine or tryptophan. D genes are given only for firm matches. A clone size is listed for some rows: how often the clone was seen (once, few, many), or a class if it is expanded.

>TRBD1|.|TRBV5-4|TRBJ2-7|17
CASSPLPTGGKGYEQYF
TGTGCCAGCAGCCCACTTCCGACAGGGGGGAAGGGCTACGAGCAGTACTTC
>TRBD2|.|TRBV5-1|TRBJ2-3|15
CASSLTTGTRDTQYF
TGCGCCAGCAGCTTAACCACCGGGACTAGGGATACGCAGTATTTT
>TRBD1|.|TRBV9|TRBJ2-7|14
CASSAGTGVFEQYF
TGTGCCAGCAGCGCCGGGACAGGGGTCTTCGAGCAGTACTTC
>.|.|TRBV4-3|TRBJ1-5|16
CASSLRWRGGNQPQHF
TGCGCCAGCAGCCTCCGGTGGAGGGGAGGTAATCAGCCCCAGCATTTT
>.|.|TRBV7-9|TRBJ1-1|15
CASSLVSLRVPEAFF
TGTGCCAGCAGCTTAGTCTCCCTCAGGGTACCTGAAGCTTTCTTT
>.|.|TRBV7-3|TRBJ2-5|13
CASSRGAQETQYF
TGTGCCAGCAGCCGGGGGGCCCAAGAGACCCAGTACTTC
>.|.|TRBV9|TRBJ1-2|14
CASSVGTDNYGYTF
TGTGCCAGCAGCGTAGGGACAGATAACTATGGCTACACCTTC
>TRBD2|once|TRBV28|TRBJ2-3|15
CASSEGSGRGDTQYF
TGTGCCAGCAGTGAAGGGAGCGGGAGAGGTGATACGCAGTATTTT
>TRBD1|once|TRBV30|TRBJ1-1|14
CAWTRDRVDTEAFF
TGTGCCTGGACGAGGGACAGGGTAGACACTGAAGCTTTCTTT
>.|few|TRBV5-1|TRBJ1-1|14
CASSPSGRATEAFF
TGCGCCAGCAGCCCCTCGGGCAGGGCCACTGAAGCTTTCTTT
>.|.|TRBV18|TRBJ1-2|13
CASSPGGGYGYTF
TGTGCCAGCTCACCCGGGGGAGGCTATGGCTACACCTTC
>TRBD1|.|TRBV3-1/TRBV3-2|TRBJ1-5|19
CASSQGGLTGPMSNQPQHF
TGTGCCAGCAGCCAAGGGGGGCTGACAGGGCCCATGAGCAATCAGCCCCAGCATTTT
>.|.|TRBV3-1/TRBV3-2|TRBJ1-6|14
CASSHRSENSPLHF
TGTGCCAGCAGCCATCGCAGCGAAAATTCACCCCTCCACTTT
>TRBD2|.|TRBV28|TRBJ2-4|15
CASRGTSWGQNIQYF
TGTGCCAGCAGAGGGACTAGTTGGGGCCAAAACATTCAGTACTTC
>.|.|TRBV7-3|TRBJ2-1|12
CASSFNNNEQFF
TGTGCCAGCAGCTTTAATAACAATGAGCAGTTCTTC
>.|.|TRBV3-1/TRBV3-2|TRBJ2-2|14
CASSPRGGTGELFF
TGTGCCAGCAGCCCAAGGGGGGGGACCGGGGAGCTGTTTTTT
>TRBD1|.|TRBV4-3|TRBJ2-7|15
CASSRGQGGVYEQYF
TGCGCCAGCAGCCGTGGACAGGGAGGAGTATACGAGCAGTACTTC
>TRBD1|.|TRBV6-2/TRBV6-3|TRBJ1-2|13
CASSTGQIYGYTF
TGTGCCAGCAGTACGGGACAGATCTATGGCTACACCTTC
>.|.|TRBV9|TRBJ1-6|17
CASSFDPYRAENSPLHF
TGTGCCAGCAGCTTCGACCCCTACAGGGCCGAGAATTCACCCCTCCACTTT
>.|.|TRBV5-5|TRBJ2-7|16
CASSLASGRGSYEQYF
TGTGCCAGCAGCTTGGCTAGTGGCAGGGGTTCCTACGAGCAGTACTTC
>TRBD1|.|TRBV10-2|TRBJ1-2|13
CASSPGTGYGYTF
TGCGCCAGCAGCCCCGGGACAGGGTACGGCTACACCTTC
>TRBD2|.|TRBV18|TRBJ2-2|16
CASSPPSGSTAGELFF
TGTGCCAGCTCACCACCTAGCGGGAGTACGGCCGGGGAGCTGTTTTTT
>TRBD2|.|TRBV24-1|TRBJ2-2|16
CATSDRTKRGSGELFF
TGTGCCACCAGTGATAGGACTAAGCGGGGTTCCGGGGAGCTGTTTTTT
>.|once|TRBV7-2|TRBJ2-7|14
CASSPGLTSYEQYF
TGTGCCAGCAGTCCCGGGTTGACTTCCTACGAGCAGTACTTC
>.|.|TRBV28|TRBJ2-7|15
CASMEGAVGAYEQYF
TGTGCCAGCATGGAGGGGGCTGTCGGGGCCTACGAGCAGTACTTC
>.|.|TRBV27|TRBJ2-2|14
CASRPGPFTGELFF
TGTGCCAGCCGCCCGGGTCCCTTCACCGGGGAGCTGTTTTTT
>.|.|TRBV24-1|TRBJ2-5|15
CATSDPETVQETQYF
TGTGCCACCAGTGATCCTGAGACAGTCCAAGAGACCCAGTACTTC
>.|.|TRBV5-5|TRBJ1-6|16
CASSVGGSSYNSPLHF
TGTGCCAGCAGCGTAGGGGGAAGCTCCTATAATTCACCCCTCCACTTT
>.|.|TRBV2|TRBJ2-2|13
CASSTGNTGELFF
TGTGCCAGCAGCACAGGGAACACCGGGGAGCTGTTTTTT
>TRBD1|.|TRBV6-2/TRBV6-3|TRBJ2-7|16
CASSLKKTGGLYEQYF
TGTGCCAGCAGCCTCAAGAAGACAGGGGGCTTGTACGAGCAGTACTTC
>.|.|TRBV11-2|TRBJ1-6|14
CASSLVGNNSPLHF
TGTGCCAGCAGCTTAGTTGGCAATAATTCACCCCTCCACTTT
>TRBD2|.|TRBV5-4|TRBJ2-3|20
CASSPQRGRLGGTSTDTQYF
TGTGCCAGCAGCCCGCAGCGGGGGCGACTGGGTGGTACTAGCACAGATACGCAGTATTTT
>.|few|TRBV7-8|TRBJ2-7|13
CASSLVRAYEQYF
TGTGCCAGCAGCTTAGTACGCGCCTACGAGCAGTACTTC
>TRBD1|.|TRBV30|TRBJ1-4|14
CACTPGQGNEKLFF
TGTGCCTGTACCCCGGGACAGGGTAATGAAAAACTGTTTTTT
>TRBD2|.|TRBV5-1|TRBJ2-1|15
CASSRLAGGTGEQFF
TGCGCCAGCAGCAGACTAGCGGGGGGGACAGGAGAGCAGTTCTTC
>.|.|TRBV5-4|TRBJ2-7|12
CASSKDRAEQYF
TGTGCCAGCAGCAAGGACAGAGCCGAGCAGTACTTC
>.|.|TRBV2|TRBJ2-5|15
CASSVLGGRQQTQYF
TGTGCCAGCAGTGTCCTCGGGGGGCGCCAACAGACCCAGTACTTC